The rows below give T cell receptor beta chains drawn from one sample of a study of CD8 T cells in ankylosing spondylitis. From the 5' RACE reads, TCRdb called clonotypes with MiXCR, one entry per CDR3 protein. The profile covers more than 400,000 distinct CDR3 sequences, with roughly 5.2% appearing a single time and around 3.4% taken by the ten largest. Sequencing used blood, either unsorted or a sorted T cell fraction (not recorded which). Receptors originate from a male donor with ankylosing spondylitis. The CDR3 runs from the conserved cysteine through the conserved F or W. A D gene is named only where the DNA matches it firmly. Clone size appears in some rows only: once, few, many, or a class for an expanded clone.

J gene: TRBJ1-6; clone size: .; D gene: .; V gene: TRBV19; CDR3 protein: CASSIPNSPLHF; CDR3 DNA: TGTGCCAGTAGCATACCGAATTCACCCCTCCACTTT
J gene: TRBJ1-2; clone size: few; D gene: .; V gene: TRBV9; CDR3 protein: CASSVGVGSYGYTF; CDR3 DNA: TGTGCCAGCAGCGTAGGGGTAGGGTCCTATGGCTACACCTTC
J gene: TRBJ2-2; clone size: many; D gene: .; V gene: TRBV2; CDR3 protein: CASSQEGTLNTGELFF; CDR3 DNA: TGTGCCAGCAGCCAAGAAGGGACTTTGAACACCGGGGAGCTGTTTTTT
J gene: TRBJ2-7; clone size: few; D gene: TRBD1; V gene: TRBV28; CDR3 protein: CASSSIGQGPSYEQYF; CDR3 DNA: TGTGCCAGCAGCTCAATCGGACAGGGCCCCTCCTACGAGCAGTACTTC
J gene: TRBJ1-1; clone size: .; D gene: TRBD1; V gene: TRBV3-1; CDR3 protein: CASSQGDRGQITEAFF; CDR3 DNA: TGTGCCAGCAGCCAGGGGGACAGGGGACAAATTACTGAAGCTTTCTTT
J gene: TRBJ2-2; clone size: .; D gene: TRBD2; V gene: TRBV6-1; CDR3 protein: CASSVLSREHTGELFF; CDR3 DNA: TGTGCCAGCAGTGTCTTATCGCGGGAGCACACCGGGGAGCTGTTTTTT
J gene: TRBJ2-1; clone size: few; D gene: TRBD2; V gene: TRBV30; CDR3 protein: CAWSVGGLAGEQFF; CDR3 DNA: TGTGCCTGGAGTGTCGGGGGACTAGCGGGTGAGCAGTTCTTC
J gene: TRBJ2-5; clone size: many; D gene: .; V gene: TRBV5-1; CDR3 protein: CASSSWDGTETQYF; CDR3 DNA: TGCGCCAGCAGCTCATGGGACGGCACAGAGACCCAGTACTTC
J gene: TRBJ2-1; clone size: few; D gene: TRBD2; V gene: TRBV6-1; CDR3 protein: CASSPGLGRGNEQFF; CDR3 DNA: TGTGCCAGCAGCCCAGGACTAGGGAGGGGCAATGAGCAGTTCTTC
J gene: TRBJ1-2; clone size: many; D gene: TRBD1; V gene: TRBV18; CDR3 protein: CASSPAGQPSYGYTF; CDR3 DNA: TGTGCCAGCTCACCTGCGGGACAGCCATCCTATGGCTACACCTTC
J gene: TRBJ2-7; clone size: many; D gene: TRBD2; V gene: TRBV12-3/TRBV12-4; CDR3 protein: CASTRRTSGGPAEQYF; CDR3 DNA: TGTGCCAGCACGCGAAGGACTAGCGGGGGGCCTGCCGAGCAGTACTTC
J gene: TRBJ2-7; clone size: many; D gene: TRBD2; V gene: TRBV15; CDR3 protein: CATSREYPTSSFRSYEQYF; CDR3 DNA: TGTGCCACCAGCAGAGAATATCCGACTAGCTCATTTCGCTCCTACGAGCAGTACTTC
J gene: TRBJ2-2; clone size: many; D gene: .; V gene: TRBV4-3; CDR3 protein: CASSQDGNRHTGELFF; CDR3 DNA: TGCGCCAGCAGCCAAGATGGGAATCGGCACACCGGGGAGCTGTTTTTT
J gene: TRBJ2-1; clone size: many; D gene: .; V gene: TRBV7-9; CDR3 protein: CASSLNHNEQFF; CDR3 DNA: TGTGCCAGCAGCTTAAATCACAATGAGCAGTTCTTC
J gene: TRBJ2-2; clone size: few; D gene: .; V gene: TRBV28; CDR3 protein: CASSPSQRRAGELFF; CDR3 DNA: TGTGCCAGCAGTCCCTCGCAAAGGAGGGCCGGGGAGCTGTTTTTT
J gene: TRBJ2-7; clone size: .; D gene: TRBD2; V gene: TRBV6-5; CDR3 protein: CASSYSGGSSYEQYF; CDR3 DNA: TGTGCCAGCAGTTACTCGGGGGGGAGCTCCTACGAGCAGTACTTC
J gene: TRBJ2-3; clone size: .; D gene: .; V gene: TRBV7-2; CDR3 protein: CASSGTPGDTQYF; CDR3 DNA: TGTGCCAGCAGCGGGACCCCGGGAGATACGCAGTATTTT
J gene: TRBJ1-6; clone size: many; D gene: TRBD1; V gene: TRBV6-1; CDR3 protein: CASSHRGDNSPLHF; CDR3 DNA: TGTGCCAGCAGCCACAGGGGAGATAATTCACCCCTCCACTTT
J gene: TRBJ1-1; clone size: many; D gene: TRBD1; V gene: TRBV5-1; CDR3 protein: CASSTAGQLEAFF; CDR3 DNA: TGCGCCAGCAGCACGGCGGGACAGCTTGAAGCTTTCTTT
J gene: TRBJ1-5; clone size: many; D gene: TRBD1; V gene: TRBV12-3/TRBV12-4; CDR3 protein: CASSLSRGTEPQHF; CDR3 DNA: TGTGCCAGCAGTTTATCAAGGGGGACAGAGCCCCAGCATTTT
J gene: TRBJ1-1; clone size: .; D gene: .; V gene: TRBV2; CDR3 protein: CASSELVGQQNTEAFF; CDR3 DNA: TGTGCCAGCAGTGAATTAGTGGGACAACAGAACACTGAAGCTTTCTTT
J gene: TRBJ2-7; clone size: .; D gene: .; V gene: TRBV2; CDR3 protein: CASTVGTYEQYF; CDR3 DNA: TGTGCCAGCACCGTAGGGACCTACGAGCAGTACTTC
J gene: TRBJ2-5; clone size: .; D gene: TRBD1; V gene: TRBV5-1; CDR3 protein: CASTRTGEQETQYF; CDR3 DNA: TGCGCCAGCACCCGGACAGGCGAACAAGAGACCCAGTACTTC
J gene: TRBJ2-5; clone size: many; D gene: .; V gene: TRBV20-1; CDR3 protein: CSARDVGRVETQYF; CDR3 DNA: TGCAGTGCTAGAGATGTTGGCAGGGTTGAGACCCAGTACTTC
J gene: TRBJ1-5; clone size: many; D gene: .; V gene: TRBV20-1; CDR3 protein: CSAHEEGYQPQHF; CDR3 DNA: TGCAGTGCCCACGAGGAGGGGTATCAGCCCCAGCATTTT
J gene: TRBJ1-1; clone size: many; D gene: TRBD1; V gene: TRBV5-5; CDR3 protein: CASSMTGSTEAFF; CDR3 DNA: TGTGCCAGCAGCATGACAGGGAGCACTGAAGCTTTCTTT
J gene: TRBJ1-3; clone size: many; D gene: .; V gene: TRBV29-1; CDR3 protein: CSVDSGGNTIYF; CDR3 DNA: TGCAGCGTTGATTCCGGGGGAAACACCATATATTTT
J gene: TRBJ1-1; clone size: many; D gene: .; V gene: TRBV5-1; CDR3 protein: CASSLDPPREAFF; CDR3 DNA: TGCGCCAGCAGCTTGGACCCCCCTCGGGAAGCTTTCTTT
J gene: TRBJ2-2; clone size: many; D gene: .; V gene: TRBV20-1; CDR3 protein: CSASPGPNTGELFF; CDR3 DNA: TGCAGTGCTAGTCCGGGACCAAACACCGGGGAGCTGTTTTTT
J gene: TRBJ2-7; clone size: many; D gene: .; V gene: TRBV4-3; CDR3 protein: CASSQDHMGGYEQYF; CDR3 DNA: TGCGCCAGCAGCCAAGATCATATGGGGGGCTACGAGCAGTACTTC
J gene: TRBJ2-3; clone size: many; D gene: .; V gene: TRBV27; CDR3 protein: CASSLRRILGDTQYF; CDR3 DNA: TGTGCCAGCAGTTTACGACGGATACTTGGAGATACGCAGTATTTT
J gene: TRBJ2-2; clone size: many; D gene: .; V gene: TRBV20-1; CDR3 protein: CSAWDTNTGELFF; CDR3 DNA: TGCAGTGCCTGGGACACGAACACCGGGGAGCTGTTTTTT
J gene: TRBJ2-1; clone size: many; D gene: TRBD2; V gene: TRBV5-1; CDR3 protein: CASSLSPTAGPYNEQFF; CDR3 DNA: TGCGCCAGCAGCTTGAGCCCAACAGCGGGGCCTTACAATGAGCAGTTCTTC